This TCR beta chain was identified in a study of PD-L1 blockade in urothelial cancer. At the level of the study: Study patients had been treated with 0 to 3 previous chemotherapy regimens. Study-level results: Lower pretreatment blood TCR clonality, under the median, predicted better survival, researchers reported.

This clone was detected a few times. Its antigen is as yet unknown. Germline assignment: CDR1 MNHEY and CDR2 SVGAGI. The CDR3 extends over 16 amino acids. V shed 0 bases and J 8 bases; nucleotides not matched to a gene: 10. Sequencing was performed with immunoSEQ multiplex PCR; in TCRdb, only in-frame clones are kept and a portion is missing. The data show about 63,000 clones, 80% to 90% seen once. Time point noted: pretreatment peripheral blood. The specimen was PBMCs, collected around atezolizumab (anti-PD-L1) treatment. The chain uses TRBV6-5 and TRBJ1-2, with 9 bases aligning to TRBD1. This TCR came from a man aged 65 to 85 with urothelial cancer. CDR3 sequence: CASSYSRGQGGRGYTF. The CDR3 DNA reads TGTGCCAGCAGTTACTCGCGGGGACAGGGAGGACGAGGCTACACCTTC.